This TCR beta chain emerged from a study of early T cells in non-severe SARS-CoV-2 infection. Study-level background: Sequencing used unsorted whole-blood bulk RNA, so chains lack pairing. Study outcomes and limitations: Database matching using VDJdb favored anti-spike CD8 responses, with private and CD4 specificities left missing.

Unique molecular identifiers (one per individual cDNA molecule) were attached. TCRdb fed the 5' RACE reads into MiXCR, producing one record per CDR3 protein. The sample holds some 57,000 distinct CDR3 sequences; approximately 10% are singletons and the top ten take almost 4%. This CDR3 contains 16 residues. Germline-derived CDR1 and CDR2 are KGHSH and LQKENI. Trimming at V came to 2 bases and at J to 4 bases, leaving 6 bases not matched to a gene. By frequency in the sample, this clonotype is medium-sized. Its antigen remains unknown. This TCR came from an adult who was a healthcare worker with PCR-confirmed SARS-CoV-2 infection or an uninfected control (not recorded which). The material sequenced was whole blood, taken at baseline. The gene calls are TRBV18 and TRBJ2-2; TRBD2 matches 8 bases. CDR3 DNA: TGTGCCAGCTCACCAAGGCTAGCGGGCCGCACCGGGGAGCTGTTTTTT. Residues: CASSPRLAGRTGELFF.